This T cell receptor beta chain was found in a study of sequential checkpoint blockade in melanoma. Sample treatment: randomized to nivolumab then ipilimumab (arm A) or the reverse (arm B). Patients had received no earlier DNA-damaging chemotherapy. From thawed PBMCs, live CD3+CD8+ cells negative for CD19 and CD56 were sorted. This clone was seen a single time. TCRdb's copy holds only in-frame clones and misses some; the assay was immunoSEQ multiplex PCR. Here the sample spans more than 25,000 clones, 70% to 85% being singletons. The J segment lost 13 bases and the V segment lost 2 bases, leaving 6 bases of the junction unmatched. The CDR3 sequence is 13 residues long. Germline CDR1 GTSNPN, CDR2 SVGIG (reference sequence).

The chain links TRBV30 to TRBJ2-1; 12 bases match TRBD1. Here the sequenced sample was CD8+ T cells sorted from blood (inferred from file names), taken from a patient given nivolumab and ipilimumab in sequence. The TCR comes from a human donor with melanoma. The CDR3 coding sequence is TGTGCCTGGAGTACGGGACAGGGGGCCTCCCAGTTCTTC. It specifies CAWSTGQGASQFF. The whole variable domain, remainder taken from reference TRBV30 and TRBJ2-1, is SQTIHQWPATLVQPVGSPLSLECTVEGTSNPNLYWYRQAAGRGLQLLFYSVGIGQISSEVPQNLSASRPQDRQFILSSKKLLLSDSGFYLCAWSTGQGASQFFGPGTRLTVL.